This T cell receptor beta chain was captured in a study of blood T cells in healthy people across ages. Study conclusions and caveats: With naive T cell percentage, TCR beta diversity showed a strong correlation.

For this clonotype: Its antigen remains unidentified.

A sample-barcoded 5' primer and a J-beta primer mix were used in a second PCR of about 7 to 12 cycles. Via MiXCR, TCRdb re-called the 5' RACE reads, giving one row per CDR3 protein. The sample lists about 1.6 million distinct CDR3 sequences, roughly 32% occurring once. This TCR was sampled from a woman aged 30 to 39 in good health. Source material: blood.

The DNA for the CDR3 is TGCAGTGCTAAAGCGGGAGCCACCTACAATGAGCAGTTCTTC. This codes for CSAKAGATYNEQFF. This chain connects TRBV20-1 to TRBJ2-1, with 8 bases lining up with TRBD2. V shed 4 bases and J 2 bases; nucleotides not matched to a gene: 4. The V gene's germline CDR1 is DFQATT and CDR2 SNEGSKA (reference sequence). The CDR3 contains 14 residues.